The sequence of this T cell receptor beta chain was determined in a study of PD-1 blockade in classical Hodgkin lymphoma. From germline, CDR1 is SGHRS and CDR2 YFSETQ. V was cut by 2 bases and J by 3 bases, with 15 bases left in between. This CDR3 comprises 15 residues. This clone was seen only once. Its antigen remains unidentified. All patients experienced relapse after autologous stem cell transplantation, and brentuximab vedotin exposure was variable. Study-wide points: Newly diagnosed patients had baseline TCR diversity that was reportedly lower than that of healthy donors. The authors excluded patients who started nivolumab under 1 year after ASCT. Nothing has yet pinned down what causes the repertoire differences, possibly disease activity or prior therapy.

Method: immunoSEQ multiplex PCR; TCRdb's copy keeps in-frame clones and lacks some. The data show fewer than 30,000 clones, about four fifths seen once. The sample was peripheral blood mononuclear cells (PBMCs), taken before the second cycle of nivolumab. This TCR was sampled from a human donor with classical Hodgkin lymphoma. V gene TRBV5-1 combines with J gene TRBJ2-7, with a possible D match to TRBD1 (7 bases). This CDR3 is CASSFGGTANYEQYF. CDR3 nucleotide sequence: TGCGCCAGCAGCTTTGGAGGGACAGCGAACTACGAGCAGTACTTC.